These 5 T cell receptor beta chains originate from one sample sequenced in a study of identical twins. TCRdb reanalysed the 5' RACE reads using MiXCR and keeps one entry per CDR3 protein. The profile shows around 1.7 million distinct CDR3 sequences, less than 35% of them singletons. Sequencing used cord blood. These receptors all stem from a newborn girl in good health.

The V call is TRBV4-1, the J call TRBJ2-5, with D uncertain. This CDR3 spans 14 amino acids. V lost 4 bases to trimming and J lost 4 bases, with 13 bases between them. Germline V CDR1 and CDR2: MGHRA, YSYEKL. CDR3 protein: CASSRKPPGETQYF. The CDR3 DNA follows: TGCGCCAGCAGCCGGAAACCCCCTGGAGAGACCCAGTACTTC.

This chain's CDR3 is CASSLGAGTSTDTQYF. The CDR3 coding sequence is TGCGCCAGCAGCTTGGGGGCAGGAACTAGCACAGATACGCAGTATTTT. The chain carries TRBV5-1 and TRBJ2-3; D is undetermined. The CDR3 extends over 16 amino acids. Germline V gives CDR1 SGHRS, CDR2 YFSETQ. Trimming took off 0 bases at V and 0 bases at J, with 11 bases between the two ends.

This clonotype was seen more than once but under ten times. This chain joins TRBV20-1 and TRBJ1-2; D unresolved. The CDR3 length is 16 residues. Deletions cut 6 bases from V and 8 bases from J, with 28 bases between. Germline values: CDR1 DFQATT, CDR2 SNEGSKA (reference sequence). The chain's CDR3 is CSALDQRSLAHGGYTF. The CDR3 bases are TGCAGTGCCCTGGACCAGCGCTCCCTCGCCCATGGGGGCTACACCTTC.

The V gene is TRBV6-6, the J gene TRBJ2-3; 10 bases are a match to TRBD1. The germline V gene has CDR1 MNHNY and CDR2 SVGAGI (reference sequence). J gave up 2 bases and V 6 bases, and 5 bases lay outside the gene matches. CDR3 length: 15 amino acids. In nucleotides, the CDR3 is TGTGCCAGCAGAGACAGGGGGCCCGTCACAGATACGCAGTATTTT. It is translated as CASRDRGPVTDTQYF.

This sequence joins TRBV19 and TRBJ1-5; D possibly corresponds to TRBD1 (5 bases). CDR3 length: 14 amino acids. CDR1 is LNHDA and CDR2 is SQIVND in the germline V gene (reference sequence). The ends were cut back, 3 bases at V and 6 bases at J, with 12 bases in the middle. CDR3 DNA sequence: TGTGCCAGTAGTATTCCTCAGGGAGGTCAGCCCCAGCATTTT. This encodes CASSIPQGGQPQHF.